This entry concerns a single T cell receptor (beta chain). All TRB cDNA libraries came from 5' RACE performed with UMI labels. TCRdb reprocessed the 5' RACE reads; each CDR3 protein has one entry and no DNA is given. This listing includes over 35,000 distinct CDR3 sequences. This entry belongs to a study of CXCR3-negative and CXCR3-positive naive CD8 T cells. The CDR3 runs to 14 residues. Germline V gene lookup returns CDR1 LNHDA and CDR2 SQIVND (reference sequence). The sequencing input was memory CD8+ T cells from blood. The rearrangement links TRBV19 to TRBJ1-1. This clonotype was obtained from a human donor in good health. Some clones in this sample may be carry-over from other donors' samples. The CDR3 loop is CASSILGDFAEAFF.